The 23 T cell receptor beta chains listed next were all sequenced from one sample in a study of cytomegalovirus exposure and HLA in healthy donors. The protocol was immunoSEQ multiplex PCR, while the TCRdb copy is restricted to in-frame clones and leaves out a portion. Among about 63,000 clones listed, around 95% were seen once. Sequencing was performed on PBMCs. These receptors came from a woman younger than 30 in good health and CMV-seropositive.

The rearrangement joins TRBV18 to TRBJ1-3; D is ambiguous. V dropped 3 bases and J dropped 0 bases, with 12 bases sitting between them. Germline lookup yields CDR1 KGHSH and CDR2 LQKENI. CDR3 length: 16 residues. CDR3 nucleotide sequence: TGTGCCAGCTCACCGGGTCAGACAAGCTCTGGAAACACCATATATTTT. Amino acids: CASSPGQTSSGNTIYF.

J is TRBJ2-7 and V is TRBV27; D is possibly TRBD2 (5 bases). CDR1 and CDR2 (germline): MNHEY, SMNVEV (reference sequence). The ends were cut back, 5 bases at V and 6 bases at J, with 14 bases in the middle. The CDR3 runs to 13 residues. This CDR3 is CASSREEWSEQYF. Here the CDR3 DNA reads TGTGCCAGCAGTCGGGAAGAGTGGAGCGAGCAGTACTTC.

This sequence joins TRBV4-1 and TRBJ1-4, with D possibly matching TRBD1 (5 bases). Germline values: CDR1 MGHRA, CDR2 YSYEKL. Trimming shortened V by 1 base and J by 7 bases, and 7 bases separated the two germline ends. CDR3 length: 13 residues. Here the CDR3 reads CASSQGRGEKLFF. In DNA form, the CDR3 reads TGCGCCAGCAGCCAAGGAAGGGGTGAAAAACTGTTTTTT.

DNA of the CDR3: TGTGCCAGCCGGAACAGGGTCCCGCCCTACGAGCAGTACTTC. Amino acids: CASRNRVPPYEQYF. V gene TRBV6-1 combines with J gene TRBJ2-7; D is perhaps TRBD1 (6 bases). Germline lookup yields CDR1 MNHNS and CDR2 SASEGT. The CDR3 contains 14 residues. The germline V and J ends were trimmed by 8 bases and 2 bases, with 16 bases remaining between them.

CDR3 in DNA: TGTGCCAGCAGCTTGTTAGGGACTCCAAACACCTACGAGCAGTACTTC. Translating it yields CASSLLGTPNTYEQYF. The chain recombines TRBV7-2 with TRBJ2-7, with D perhaps matching TRBD2 (6 bases). The CDR3 length is 16 residues. V gave up 3 bases and J gave up 2 bases, with 17 bases separating them. CDR1 and CDR2 (germline): SGHTA, FQGNSA. The complete variable domain, with remaining parts taken from reference TRBV7-2 and TRBJ2-7, reads GAGVSQSPSNKVTEKGKDVELRCDPISGHTALYWYRQSLGQGLEFLIYFQGNSAPDKSGLPSDRFSAERTGGSVSTLTIQRTQQEDSAVYLCASSLLGTPNTYEQYFGPGTRLTVT.

CDR3 coding DNA: TGTGCCAGCAGCTTGAATGGGCCAGAACCCTATGGCTACACCTTC. Its translation is CASSLNGPEPYGYTF. The chain is built from TRBV11-2 and TRBJ1-2; no definite D call. The CDR3 totals 15 residues. Trimming left V 3 bases short and J 4 bases short, with 15 bases between. The germline CDR1 and CDR2 sequences are SGHAT and FQNNGV.

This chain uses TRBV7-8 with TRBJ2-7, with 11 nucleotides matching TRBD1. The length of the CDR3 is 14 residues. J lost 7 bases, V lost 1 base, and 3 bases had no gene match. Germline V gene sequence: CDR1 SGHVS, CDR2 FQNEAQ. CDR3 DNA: TGTGCCAGCAGCTTAGAGGACAGGGGGCGGGAGCAGTACTTC. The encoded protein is CASSLEDRGREQYF.

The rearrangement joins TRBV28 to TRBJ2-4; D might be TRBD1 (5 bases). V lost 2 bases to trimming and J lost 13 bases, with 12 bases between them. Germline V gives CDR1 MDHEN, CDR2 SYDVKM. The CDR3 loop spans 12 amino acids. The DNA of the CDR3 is TGTGCCAGCAGTTTAAGACAGACGTCGCAGTACTTC. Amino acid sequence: CASSLRQTSQYF.

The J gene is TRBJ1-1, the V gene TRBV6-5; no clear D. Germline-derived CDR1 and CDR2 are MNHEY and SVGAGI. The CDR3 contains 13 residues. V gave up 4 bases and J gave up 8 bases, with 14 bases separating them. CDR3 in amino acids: CASSFSARLEAFF. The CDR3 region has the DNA TGTGCCAGCAGTTTCTCAGCGCGATTAGAAGCTTTCTTT.

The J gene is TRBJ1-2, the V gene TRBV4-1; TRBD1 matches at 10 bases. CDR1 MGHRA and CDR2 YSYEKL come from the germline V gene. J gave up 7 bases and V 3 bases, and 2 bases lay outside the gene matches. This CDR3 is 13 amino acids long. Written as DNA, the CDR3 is TGCGCCAGCAGCCAGGGACAGGGGTTTGGCTACACCTTC. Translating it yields CASSQGQGFGYTF.

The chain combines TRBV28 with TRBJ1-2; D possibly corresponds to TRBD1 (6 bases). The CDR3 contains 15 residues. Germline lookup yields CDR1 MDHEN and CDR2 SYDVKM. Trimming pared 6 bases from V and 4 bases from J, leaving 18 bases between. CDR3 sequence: CASRGAGGLLYGYTF. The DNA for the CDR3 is TGTGCCAGCAGGGGGGCAGGAGGATTACTCTATGGCTACACCTTC.

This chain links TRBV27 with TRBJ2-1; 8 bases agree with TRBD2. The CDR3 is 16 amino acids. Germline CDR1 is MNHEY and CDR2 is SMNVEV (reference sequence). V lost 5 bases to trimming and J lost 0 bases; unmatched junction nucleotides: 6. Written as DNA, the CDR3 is TGTGCCAGCAGTCCGTACAGCGGGGGCTCCTACAATGAGCAGTTCTTC. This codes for CASSPYSGGSYNEQFF.

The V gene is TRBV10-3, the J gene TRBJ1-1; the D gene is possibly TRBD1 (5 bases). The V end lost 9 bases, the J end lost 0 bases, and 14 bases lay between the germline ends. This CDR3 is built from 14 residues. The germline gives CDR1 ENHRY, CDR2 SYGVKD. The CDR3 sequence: CAIARGTMNTEAFF. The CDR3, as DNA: TGTGCCATTGCGAGAGGGACTATGAACACTGAAGCTTTCTTT.

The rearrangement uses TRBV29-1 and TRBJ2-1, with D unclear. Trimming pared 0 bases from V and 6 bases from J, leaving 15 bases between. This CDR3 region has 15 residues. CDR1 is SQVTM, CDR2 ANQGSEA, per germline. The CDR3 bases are TGCAGCGTTGAAGAGTCCCGGCGGTCCGGCAATGAGCAGTTCTTC. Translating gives CSVEESRRSGNEQFF.

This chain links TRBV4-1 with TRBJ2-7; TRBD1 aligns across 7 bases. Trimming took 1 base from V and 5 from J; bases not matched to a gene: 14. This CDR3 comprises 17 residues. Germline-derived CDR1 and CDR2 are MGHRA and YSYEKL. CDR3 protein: CASSQVVSGTVSNEQYF. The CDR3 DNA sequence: TGCGCCAGCAGCCAAGTGGTCTCCGGGACAGTAAGTAACGAGCAGTACTTC.

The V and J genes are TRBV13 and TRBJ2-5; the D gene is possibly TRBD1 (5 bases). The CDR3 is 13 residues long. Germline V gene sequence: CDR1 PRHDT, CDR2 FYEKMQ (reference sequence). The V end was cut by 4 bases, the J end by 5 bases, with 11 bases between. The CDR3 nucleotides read TGTGCCAGCAGCTCCCGCCCAGGGGAGACCCAGTACTTC. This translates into CASSSRPGETQYF.

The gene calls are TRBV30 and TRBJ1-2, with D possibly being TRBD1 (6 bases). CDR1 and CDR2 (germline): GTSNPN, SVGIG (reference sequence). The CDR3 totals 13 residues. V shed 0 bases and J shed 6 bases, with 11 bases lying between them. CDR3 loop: CAWSVPGANGYTF. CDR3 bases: TGTGCCTGGAGTGTACCAGGGGCGAATGGCTACACCTTC.

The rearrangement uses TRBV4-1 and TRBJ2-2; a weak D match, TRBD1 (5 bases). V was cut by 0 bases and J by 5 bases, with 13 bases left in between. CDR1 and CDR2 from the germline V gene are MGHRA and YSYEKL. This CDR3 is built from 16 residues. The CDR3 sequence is CASSQDRVAGTGELFF. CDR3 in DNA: TGCGCCAGCAGCCAAGACAGGGTCGCAGGGACCGGGGAGCTGTTTTTT.

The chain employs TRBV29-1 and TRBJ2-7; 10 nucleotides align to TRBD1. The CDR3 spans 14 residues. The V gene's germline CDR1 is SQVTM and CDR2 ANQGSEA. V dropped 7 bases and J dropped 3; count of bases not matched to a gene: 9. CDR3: CSAIRTGGNYEQYF. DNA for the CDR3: TGCAGCGCAATACGGACAGGGGGGAACTACGAGCAGTACTTC.

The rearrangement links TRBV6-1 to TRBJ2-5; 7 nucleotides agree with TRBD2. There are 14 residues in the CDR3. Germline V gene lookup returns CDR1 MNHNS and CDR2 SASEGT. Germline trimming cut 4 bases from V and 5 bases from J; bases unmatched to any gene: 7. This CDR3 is CASSAGLGMETQYF. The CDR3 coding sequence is TGTGCCAGCAGTGCTGGACTAGGGATGGAGACCCAGTACTTC.

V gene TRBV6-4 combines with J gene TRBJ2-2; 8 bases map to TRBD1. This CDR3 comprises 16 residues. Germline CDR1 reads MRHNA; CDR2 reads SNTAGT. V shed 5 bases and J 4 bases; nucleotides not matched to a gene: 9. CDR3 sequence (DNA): TGTGCCAGCAGTCTTTCCGGGACAGGCCTCACCGGGGAGCTGTTTTTT. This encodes CASSLSGTGLTGELFF.

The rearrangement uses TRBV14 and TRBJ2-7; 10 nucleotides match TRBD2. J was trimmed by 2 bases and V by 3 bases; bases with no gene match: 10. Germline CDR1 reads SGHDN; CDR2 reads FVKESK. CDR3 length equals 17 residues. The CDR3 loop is CASSHPRTSGVPYEQYF. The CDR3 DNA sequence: TGTGCCAGCAGCCACCCCCGGACTAGCGGCGTTCCCTACGAGCAGTACTTC.

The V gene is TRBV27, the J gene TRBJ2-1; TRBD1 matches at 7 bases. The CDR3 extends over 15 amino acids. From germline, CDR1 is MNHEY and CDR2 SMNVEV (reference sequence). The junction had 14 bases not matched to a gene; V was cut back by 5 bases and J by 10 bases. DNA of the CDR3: TGTGCCAGCAGTGGTTTAGGTAGTCGGGGACAGGAGCAGTTCTTC. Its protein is CASSGLGSRGQEQFF.